The 22 T cell receptor beta chains given below trace back to one sample, sequenced in a study of beta chain features in type 1 diabetes. General study findings and limits: Shorter TCRB CDR3s, moderately but significantly so, were found in Type 1 diabetes patients in all four CD4+ subsets.

For these receptors, no antigen is known. The entirety of the isolated RNA underwent reverse transcription, so expressed TCRB transcripts were sequenced. The method was immunoSEQ multiplex PCR; TCRdb's version includes in-frame clones alone and lacks a portion of them. The sample holds 100,000 to 150,000 clones, roughly 10% seen once. Sequenced input: central memory CD4+ T cells from blood. These receptors were collected from a man aged 25-45 years with type 1 diabetes.

This clone was observed a handful of times. The V gene is TRBV2, the J gene TRBJ1-6; no clear D gene. CDR1 is SNHLY, CDR2 FYNNEI, per germline. The CDR3 is 13 amino acids. The V gene lost 4 bases and the J gene lost 7 bases, with 8 bases spanning the gap. CDR3 bases: TGTGCCAGCAGTGTAGATCTGAATTCACCCCTCCACTTT. This sequence encodes CASSVDLNSPLHF. The complete variable domain, with remaining parts taken from reference TRBV2 and TRBJ1-6, reads EPEVTQTPSHQVTQMGQEVILRCVPISNHLYFYWYRQILGQKVEFLVSFYNNEISEKSEIFDDQFSVERPDGSNFTLKIRSTKLEDSAMYFCASSVDLNSPLHFGNGTRLTVT.

The chain uses TRBV5-1 and TRBJ2-7; D is uncertain. Trimming removed 4 bases at V and 4 bases at J, with 18 bases between. CDR1 and CDR2 from the germline V gene are SGHRS and YFSETQ. This CDR3 spans 15 amino acids. CDR3: CASSPVGSGLYEQYF. Written as DNA, the CDR3 is TGCGCCAGCAGCCCGGTGGGCAGTGGCTTATACGAGCAGTACTTC.

The chain uses TRBV28 and TRBJ2-6; 9 bases line up with TRBD1. The CDR3 is 20 residues long. The ends lost 3 bases at V and 0 bases at J; junction bases unmatched: 12. CDR1 is MDHEN, CDR2 SYDVKM, per germline. The CDR3, as DNA: TGTGCCAGCAGTTTCCTAGGAGGGGGACAGGGCCGCTCTGGGGCCAACGTCCTGACTTTC. This translates into CASSFLGGGQGRSGANVLTF.

The rearrangement links TRBV7-2 to TRBJ2-3; D call uncertain. This CDR3 is built from 15 residues. The germline V and J ends were trimmed by 5 bases and 0 bases, with 12 bases remaining between them. Per germline, CDR1 SGHTA and CDR2 FQGNSA. The CDR3 loop is CASSEDLSSTDTQYF. The DNA of the CDR3 is TGTGCCAGCAGCGAAGATCTATCCAGCACAGATACGCAGTATTTT.

This clone turned up a few times. This chain joins TRBV20-1 and TRBJ2-1; tentatively, D is TRBD2 (5 bases). From germline, CDR1 is DFQATT and CDR2 SNEGSKA (reference sequence). The length of the CDR3 is 11 residues. Trimming removed 3 bases from V and 10 bases from J, with 10 bases in between. The CDR3 loop reads CSARVALEQFF. The CDR3 DNA is TGCAGTGCTAGGGTAGCGCTCGAGCAGTTCTTC.

This chain connects TRBV5-1 to TRBJ2-5; 12 bases agree with TRBD1. The assigned J gene may be wrong: the sequence end matches TRBJ2-7 better. This CDR3 is built from 15 residues. The V gene's germline CDR1 is SGHRS and CDR2 YFSETQ. The CDR3: CASSDGTGGSFEQYF. The CDR3 DNA follows: TGCGCCAGCAGCGATGGGACAGGGGGCTCGTTCGAGCAGTACTTC.

This clone was picked up a small number of times. V usage is TRBV7-2 and J usage is TRBJ2-1, with 9 bases aligning to TRBD1. This CDR3 is 15 amino acids long. Trimming cost V 6 bases and J 6 bases; bases outside gene matches: 9. The germline V gene has CDR1 SGHTA and CDR2 FQGNSA. In nucleotides, the CDR3 is TGTGCCAGCAGTACAGCCGGGACAGGGCGCAATGAGCAGTTCTTC. Translation: CASSTAGTGRNEQFF.

CDR3 amino acids: CASSLMGQGAGETQYF. The CDR3 bases are TGTGCCAGCAGTCTAATGGGACAGGGGGCTGGGGAGACCCAGTACTTC. The rearrangement links TRBV27 to TRBJ2-5; 12 bases line up with TRBD1. Germline CDR1 reads MNHEY; CDR2 reads SMNVEV (reference sequence). The length of the CDR3 is 16 residues. V was pared by 5 bases and J by 5 bases, with 9 bases of the junction left unmatched.

The chain has TRBV6-1 and TRBJ1-3; D unresolved. This CDR3 comprises 13 residues. Germline CDR1 is MNHNS and CDR2 is SASEGT. The V end was cut by 6 bases, the J end by 0 bases, with 6 bases between. CDR3 protein: CASRDNSGNTIYF. DNA of the CDR3: TGTGCCAGCAGAGACAACTCTGGAAACACCATATATTTT.

This chain connects TRBV10-2 to TRBJ1-5; D is unresolved. The germline gives CDR1 WSHSY, CDR2 SAAADI. The CDR3 is 14 amino acids. The V end lost 0 bases, the J end lost 7 bases, and 10 bases lay between the germline ends. The CDR3 is CASSESTLEQPQHF. The CDR3 nucleotides read TGCGCCAGCAGTGAGTCGACTCTTGAGCAGCCCCAGCATTTT.

This clone was detected only a few times. The chain is built from TRBV4-3 and TRBJ2-7, with 7 bases lining up with TRBD1. CDR3 length: 15 amino acids. From germline, CDR1 is LGHNA and CDR2 YSLEER. Trimming cost V 0 bases and J 4 bases; bases outside gene matches: 6. The CDR3 loop reads CASSQDRDSFYEQYF. In nucleotides, the CDR3 is TGCGCCAGCAGCCAAGACCGGGACAGCTTTTACGAGCAGTACTTC.

The CDR3: CASSPRGGTQYF. In nucleotides, the CDR3 is TGTGCCAGCAGCCCTAGGGGGGGGACCCAGTACTTC. The rearrangement joins TRBV7-3 to TRBJ2-5; tentative D call: TRBD2 (7 bases). Deletions cut 5 bases from V and 7 bases from J, with 11 bases between. The CDR3 spans 12 residues. Germline V gene sequence: CDR1 SGHTA, CDR2 FQGTGA.

The gene calls are TRBV27 and TRBJ2-1; D unresolved. Per the germline V gene, CDR1 is MNHEY and CDR2 is SMNVEV (reference sequence). The CDR3 extends over 15 amino acids. V was clipped by 4 bases and J by 0 bases, with 10 bases between them. The CDR3, as DNA: TGTGCCAGCAGTTATGTGGCTGTCTCCTACAATGAGCAGTTCTTC. Translated: CASSYVAVSYNEQFF.

This clone was recorded at least ten times. V usage is TRBV27 and J usage is TRBJ1-1; D is ambiguous. Germline loops: CDR1 MNHEY, CDR2 SMNVEV (reference sequence). The V gene lost 4 bases and the J gene lost 10 bases, with 19 bases spanning the gap. CDR3 length equals 14 residues. The CDR3 loop reads CASSYGERAGGAFF. The CDR3 bases are TGTGCCAGCAGTTACGGGGAACGAGCAGGCGGAGCTTTCTTT.

This clone occurred a few times. V gene TRBV2 combines with J gene TRBJ1-4; 7 nucleotides match TRBD1. CDR3 length equals 14 residues. Germline V lookup: CDR1 SNHLY, CDR2 FYNNEI. The trim removed 5 bases at V and 6 bases at J, leaving 6 bases unmatched. This CDR3 is CASSSGTDYEKLFF. DNA for the CDR3: TGTGCCAGCAGTTCCGGGACAGACTATGAAAAACTGTTTTTT.

This chain joins TRBV4-2 and TRBJ2-7; TRBD2 is a possible D gene (5 bases). CDR1 and CDR2 from the germline V gene are LGHNA and YNFKEQ. V dropped 5 bases and J dropped 0 bases, with 14 bases sitting between them. The CDR3 length is 15 residues. CDR3 protein: CASSSGSGSSYEQYF. The CDR3 DNA reads as TGTGCCAGCAGCTCGGGGTCGGGCAGCTCCTACGAGCAGTACTTC.

This clone was counted between two and nine times. V gene TRBV7-9 combines with J gene TRBJ2-7; possibly TRBD1 for D (6 bases). Between the trimmed V and J ends, which lost 4 bases and 1 base, there was a span of 11 bases. CDR3 length equals 14 residues. Germline assignment: CDR1 SEHNR and CDR2 FQNEAQ (reference sequence). The CDR3 bases are TGTGCCAGCAGCTCCCGGGACACTTCCTACGAGCAGTACTTC. Residues: CASSSRDTSYEQYF.

The gene calls are TRBV9 and TRBJ2-2; 8 positions match TRBD1. Germline lookup yields CDR1 SGDLS and CDR2 YYNGEE. This CDR3 spans 14 amino acids. Unmatched junction bases numbered 6, after V lost 4 bases and J lost 7 bases. The CDR3 DNA reads as TGTGCCAGCAGCTCACAGGGGGTCTACGGGGAGCTGTTTTTT. Its protein is CASSSQGVYGELFF.

This clone was counted only a few times. This chain links TRBV28 with TRBJ2-5; no clear D gene. CDR3 size: 11 residues. Between the trimmed V and J ends, which lost 2 bases and 5 bases, there was a span of 3 bases. In germline, CDR1 is MDHEN, CDR2 SYDVKM. CDR3 protein: CASSLHETQYF. CDR3 nucleotide sequence: TGTGCCAGCAGTTTACATGAGACCCAGTACTTC.

The rearrangement uses TRBV7-2 and TRBJ1-4, with 8 nucleotides matching TRBD1. Germline CDR1 SGHTA, CDR2 FQGNSA. The trim removed 5 bases at V and 8 bases at J, leaving 7 bases unmatched. The CDR3 sequence is 14 residues long. As DNA, the CDR3 is TGTGCCAGCAGCCTGCAGGGGGCGGGGGAAAAACTGTTTTTT. Amino acids: CASSLQGAGEKLFF.

This clone was seen a few times. The chain has TRBV29-1 and TRBJ2-7; 8 bases fit TRBD1. After removal of 2 bases from V and 6 bases from J, the junction contained 6 bases not matched to a gene. Germline CDR1 and CDR2: SQVTM and ANQGSEA. This CDR3 comprises 13 residues. The CDR3 reads CSVEIRQGPEQYF. In DNA, the CDR3 is TGCAGCGTTGAAATCCGACAGGGGCCCGAGCAGTACTTC.

This clone was recorded a few times. The gene calls are TRBV2 and TRBJ2-1, with TRBD1 as a possible D gene (6 bases). CDR1 is SNHLY and CDR2 is FYNNEI in the germline V gene. V gave up 6 bases and J gave up 4 bases, with 13 bases separating them. The CDR3 sequence is 14 residues long. In DNA form, the CDR3 reads TGTGCCAGCAGGAGTGGACAGCCATACAATGAGCAGTTCTTC. Encoded protein: CASRSGQPYNEQFF. The full variable domain, in which reference TRBV2 and TRBJ2-1 provide the parts outside the CDR3, is EPEVTQTPSHQVTQMGQEVILRCVPISNHLYFYWYRQILGQKVEFLVSFYNNEISEKSEIFDDQFSVERPDGSNFTLKIRSTKLEDSAMYFCASRSGQPYNEQFFGPGTRLTVL.